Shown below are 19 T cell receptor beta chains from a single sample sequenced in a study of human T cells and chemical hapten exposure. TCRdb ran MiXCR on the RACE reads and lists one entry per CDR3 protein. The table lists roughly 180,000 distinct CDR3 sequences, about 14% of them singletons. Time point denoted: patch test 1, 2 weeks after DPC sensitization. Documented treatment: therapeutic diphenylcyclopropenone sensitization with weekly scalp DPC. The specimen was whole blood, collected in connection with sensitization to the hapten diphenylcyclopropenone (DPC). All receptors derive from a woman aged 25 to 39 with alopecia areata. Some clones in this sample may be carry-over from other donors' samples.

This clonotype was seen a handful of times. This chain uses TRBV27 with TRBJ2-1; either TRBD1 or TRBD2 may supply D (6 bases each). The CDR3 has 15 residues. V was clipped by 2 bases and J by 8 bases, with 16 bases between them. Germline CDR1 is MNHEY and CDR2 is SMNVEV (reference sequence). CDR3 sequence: CASSLGSNGGDEQFF. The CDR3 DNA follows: TGTGCCAGCAGTTTAGGCAGCAACGGGGGCGATGAGCAGTTCTTC.

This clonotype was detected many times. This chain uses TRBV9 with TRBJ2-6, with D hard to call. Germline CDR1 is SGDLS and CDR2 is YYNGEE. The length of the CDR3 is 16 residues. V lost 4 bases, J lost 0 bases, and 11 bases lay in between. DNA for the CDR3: TGTGCCAGCAGCACCGGACCGGACTCTGGGGCCAACGTCCTGACTTTC. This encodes CASSTGPDSGANVLTF.

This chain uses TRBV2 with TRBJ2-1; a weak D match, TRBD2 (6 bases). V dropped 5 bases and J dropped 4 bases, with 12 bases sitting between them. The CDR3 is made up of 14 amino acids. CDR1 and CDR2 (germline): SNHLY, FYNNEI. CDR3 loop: CASSWRETYNEQFF. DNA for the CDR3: TGTGCCAGCAGTTGGCGGGAAACTTACAATGAGCAGTTCTTC.

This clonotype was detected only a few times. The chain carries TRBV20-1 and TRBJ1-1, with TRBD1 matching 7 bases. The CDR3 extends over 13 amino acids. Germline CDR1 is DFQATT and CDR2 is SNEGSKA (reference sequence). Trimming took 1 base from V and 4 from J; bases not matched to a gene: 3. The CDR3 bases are TGCAGTGCTAGAGCCAGGGGGATCACTGAAGCTTTCTTT. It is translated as CSARARGITEAFF.

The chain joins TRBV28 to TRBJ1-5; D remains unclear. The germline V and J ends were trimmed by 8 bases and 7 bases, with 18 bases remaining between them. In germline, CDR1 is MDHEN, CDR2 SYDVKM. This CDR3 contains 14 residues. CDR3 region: CASGATLRVQPQHF. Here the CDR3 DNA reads TGTGCCAGCGGAGCGACCCTGAGGGTACAGCCCCAGCATTTT.

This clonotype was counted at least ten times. Here the CDR3 reads CASSQRLGDTEAFF. CDR3 DNA sequence: TGTGCCAGCAGCCAACGCTTGGGGGACACTGAAGCTTTCTTT. The rearrangement joins TRBV7-2 to TRBJ1-1; D perhaps matches TRBD1 (5 bases). CDR1 SGHTA and CDR2 FQGNSA come from the germline V gene. The CDR3 has 14 amino acids. V was trimmed by 5 bases and J by 3 bases, leaving 13 bases between them. The whole variable domain, filled in from reference TRBV7-2 and TRBJ1-1, reads GAGVSQSPSNKVTEKGKDVELRCDPISGHTALYWYRQSLGQGLEFLIYFQGNSAPDKSGLPSDRFSAERTGGSVSTLTIQRTQQEDSAVYLCASSQRLGDTEAFFGQGTRLTVV.

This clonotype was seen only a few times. The CDR3 nucleotides read TGCAGTGCTAGAGAGCGGGACAGGGGCTTTTATGGCTACACCTTC. Translation: CSARERDRGFYGYTF. The chain couples TRBV20-1 to TRBJ1-2; TRBD1 matches at 10 bases. With V trimmed by 0 bases and J by 5 bases, 6 bases remained unmatched. The CDR3 runs 15 residues. The germline V gene has CDR1 DFQATT and CDR2 SNEGSKA (reference sequence).

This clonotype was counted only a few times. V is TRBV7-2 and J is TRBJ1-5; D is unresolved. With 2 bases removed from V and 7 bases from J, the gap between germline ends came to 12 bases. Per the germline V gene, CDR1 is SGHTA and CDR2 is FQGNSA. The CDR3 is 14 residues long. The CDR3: CASSLKASGQPQHF. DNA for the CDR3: TGTGCCAGCAGCTTAAAAGCCTCTGGACAGCCCCAGCATTTT.

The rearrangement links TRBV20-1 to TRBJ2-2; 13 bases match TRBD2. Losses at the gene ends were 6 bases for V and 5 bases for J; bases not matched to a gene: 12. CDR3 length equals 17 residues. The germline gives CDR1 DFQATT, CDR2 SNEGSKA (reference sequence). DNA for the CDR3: TGCAGTGCAAATAAAGGACTAGCGGGAGATAGTACCGGGGAGCTGTTTTTT. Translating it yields CSANKGLAGDSTGELFF.

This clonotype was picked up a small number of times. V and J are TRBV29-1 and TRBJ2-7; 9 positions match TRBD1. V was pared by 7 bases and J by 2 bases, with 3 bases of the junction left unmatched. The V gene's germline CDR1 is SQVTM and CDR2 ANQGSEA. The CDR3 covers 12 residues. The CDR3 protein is CSAGTGPYEQYF. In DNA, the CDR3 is TGCAGCGCGGGGACAGGGCCCTACGAGCAGTACTTC.

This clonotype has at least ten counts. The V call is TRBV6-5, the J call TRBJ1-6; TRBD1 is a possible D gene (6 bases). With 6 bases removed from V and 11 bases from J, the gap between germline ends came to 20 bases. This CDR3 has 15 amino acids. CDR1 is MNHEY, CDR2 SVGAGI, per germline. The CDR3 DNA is TGTGCCAGCAGAAGTCGGACAGTCGCATGGACACCCCTCCACTTT. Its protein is CASRSRTVAWTPLHF.

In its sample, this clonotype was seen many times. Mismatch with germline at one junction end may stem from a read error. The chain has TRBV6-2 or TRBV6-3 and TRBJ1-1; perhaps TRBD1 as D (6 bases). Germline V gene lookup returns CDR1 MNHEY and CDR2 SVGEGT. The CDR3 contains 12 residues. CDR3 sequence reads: CASSTNRAEAFF. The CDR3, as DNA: TGTGCCAGCAGTACCAACAGGGCTGAGGCTTTCTTT.

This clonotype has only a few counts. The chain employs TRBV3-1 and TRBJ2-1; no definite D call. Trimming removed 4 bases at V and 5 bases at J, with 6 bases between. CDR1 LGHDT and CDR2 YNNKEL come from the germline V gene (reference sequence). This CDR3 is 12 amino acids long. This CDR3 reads CASSRLHNEQFF. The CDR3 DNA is TGTGCCAGCAGCCGGCTGCACAATGAGCAGTTCTTC.

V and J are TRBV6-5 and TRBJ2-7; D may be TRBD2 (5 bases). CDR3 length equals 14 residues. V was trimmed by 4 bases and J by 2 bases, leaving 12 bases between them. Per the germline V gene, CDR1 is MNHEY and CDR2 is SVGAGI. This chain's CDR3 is CASSLVEGTYEQYF. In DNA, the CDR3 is TGTGCCAGCAGTTTAGTTGAGGGAACCTACGAGCAGTACTTC.

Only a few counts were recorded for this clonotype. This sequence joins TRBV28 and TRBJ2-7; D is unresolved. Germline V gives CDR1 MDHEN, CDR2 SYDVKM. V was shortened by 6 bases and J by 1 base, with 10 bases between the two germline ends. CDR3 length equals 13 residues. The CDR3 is CASSLDGSYEQYF. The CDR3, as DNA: TGTGCCAGCAGCCTCGACGGATCCTACGAGCAGTACTTC.

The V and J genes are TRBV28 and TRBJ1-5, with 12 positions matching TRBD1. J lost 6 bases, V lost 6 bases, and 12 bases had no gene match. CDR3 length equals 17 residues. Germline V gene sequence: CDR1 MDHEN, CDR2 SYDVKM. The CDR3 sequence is CASSAGTGGADSQPQHF. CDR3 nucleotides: TGTGCCAGCAGCGCCGGGACAGGGGGCGCAGATTCTCAGCCCCAGCATTTT.

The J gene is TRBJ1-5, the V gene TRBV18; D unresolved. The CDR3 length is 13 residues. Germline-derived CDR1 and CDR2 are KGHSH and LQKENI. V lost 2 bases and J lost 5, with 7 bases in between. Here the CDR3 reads CASSPGPDQPQHF. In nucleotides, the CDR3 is TGTGCCAGCTCACCAGGCCCGGATCAGCCCCAGCATTTT.

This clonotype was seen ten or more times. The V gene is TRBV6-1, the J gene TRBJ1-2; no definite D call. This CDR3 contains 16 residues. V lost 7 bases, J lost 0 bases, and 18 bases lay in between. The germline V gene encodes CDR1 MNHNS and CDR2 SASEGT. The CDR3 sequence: CASTPNQEPANYGYTF. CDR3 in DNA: TGTGCCAGCACACCAAACCAGGAGCCAGCTAACTATGGCTACACCTTC.

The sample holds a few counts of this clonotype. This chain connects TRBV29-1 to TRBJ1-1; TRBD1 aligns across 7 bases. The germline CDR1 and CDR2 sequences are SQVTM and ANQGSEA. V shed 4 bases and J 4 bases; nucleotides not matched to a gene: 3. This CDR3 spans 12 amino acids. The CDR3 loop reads CSVGTGVTEAFF. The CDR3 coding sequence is TGCAGCGTTGGTACAGGGGTCACTGAAGCTTTCTTT.